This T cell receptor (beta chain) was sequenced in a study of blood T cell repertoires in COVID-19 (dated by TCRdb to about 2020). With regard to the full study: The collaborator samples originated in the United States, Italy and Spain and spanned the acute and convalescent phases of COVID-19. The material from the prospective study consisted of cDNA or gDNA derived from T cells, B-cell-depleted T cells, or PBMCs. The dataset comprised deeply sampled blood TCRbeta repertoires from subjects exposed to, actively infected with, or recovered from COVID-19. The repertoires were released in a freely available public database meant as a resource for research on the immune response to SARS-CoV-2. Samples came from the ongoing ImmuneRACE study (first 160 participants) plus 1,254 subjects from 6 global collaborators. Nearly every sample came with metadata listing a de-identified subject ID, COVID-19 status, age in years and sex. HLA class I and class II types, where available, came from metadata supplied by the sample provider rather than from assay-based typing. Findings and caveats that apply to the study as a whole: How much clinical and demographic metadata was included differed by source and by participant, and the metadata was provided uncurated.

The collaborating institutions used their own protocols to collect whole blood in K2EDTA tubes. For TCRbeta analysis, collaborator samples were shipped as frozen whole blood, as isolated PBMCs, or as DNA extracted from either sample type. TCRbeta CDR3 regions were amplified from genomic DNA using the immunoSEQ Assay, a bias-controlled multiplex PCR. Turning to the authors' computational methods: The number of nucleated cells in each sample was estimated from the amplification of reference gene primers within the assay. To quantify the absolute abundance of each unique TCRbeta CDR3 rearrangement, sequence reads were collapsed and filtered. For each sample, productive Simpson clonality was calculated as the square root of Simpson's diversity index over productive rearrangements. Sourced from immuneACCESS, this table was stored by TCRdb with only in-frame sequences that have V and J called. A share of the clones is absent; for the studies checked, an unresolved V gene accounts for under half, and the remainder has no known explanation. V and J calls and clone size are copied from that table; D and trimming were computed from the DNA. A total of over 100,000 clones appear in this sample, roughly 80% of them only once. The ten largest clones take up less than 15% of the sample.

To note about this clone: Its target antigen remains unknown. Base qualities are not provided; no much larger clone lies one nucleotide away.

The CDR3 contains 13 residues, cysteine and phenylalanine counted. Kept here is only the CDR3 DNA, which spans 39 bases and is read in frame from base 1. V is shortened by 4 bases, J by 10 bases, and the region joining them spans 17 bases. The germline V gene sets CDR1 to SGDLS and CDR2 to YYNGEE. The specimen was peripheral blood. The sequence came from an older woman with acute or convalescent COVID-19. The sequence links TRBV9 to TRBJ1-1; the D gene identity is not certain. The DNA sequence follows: TGTGCCAGCAGCCCCTCGAGGGCGGGGAGAGCTTTCTTT. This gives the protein CASSPSRAGRAFF. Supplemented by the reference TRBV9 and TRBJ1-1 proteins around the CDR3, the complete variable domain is DSGVTQTPKHLITATGQRVTLRCSPRSGDLSVYWYQQSLDQGLQFLIQYYNGEERAKGNILERFSAQQFPDLHSELNLSSLELGDSALYFCASSPSRAGRAFFGQGTRLTVV.